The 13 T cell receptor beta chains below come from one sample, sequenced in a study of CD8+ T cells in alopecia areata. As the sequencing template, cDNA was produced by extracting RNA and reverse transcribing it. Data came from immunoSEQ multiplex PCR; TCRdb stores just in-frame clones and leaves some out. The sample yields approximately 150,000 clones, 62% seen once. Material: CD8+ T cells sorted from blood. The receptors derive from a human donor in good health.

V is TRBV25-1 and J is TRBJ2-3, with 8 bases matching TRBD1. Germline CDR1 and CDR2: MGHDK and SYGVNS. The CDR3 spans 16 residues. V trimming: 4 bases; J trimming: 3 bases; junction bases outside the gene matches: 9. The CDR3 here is CASSGGQGWGTDTQYF. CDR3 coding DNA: TGTGCCAGCAGTGGCGGACAGGGATGGGGGACAGATACGCAGTATTTT.

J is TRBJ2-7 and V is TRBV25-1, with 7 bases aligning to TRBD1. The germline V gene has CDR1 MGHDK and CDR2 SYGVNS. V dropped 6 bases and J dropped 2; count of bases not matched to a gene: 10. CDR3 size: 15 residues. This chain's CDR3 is CASSRGQLSTYEQYF. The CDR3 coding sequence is TGTGCCAGCAGCAGGGGACAGCTAAGTACCTACGAGCAGTACTTC.

CDR3 residues: CSANTGNEQFF. The DNA for the CDR3 is TGCAGTGCTAACACGGGGAACGAGCAGTTCTTC. The rearrangement joins TRBV20-1 to TRBJ2-1, with D perhaps matching TRBD2 (5 bases). The length of the CDR3 is 11 residues. The germline V and J ends were trimmed by 4 bases and 10 bases, with 11 bases remaining between them. Germline CDR1 reads DFQATT; CDR2 reads SNEGSKA (reference sequence).

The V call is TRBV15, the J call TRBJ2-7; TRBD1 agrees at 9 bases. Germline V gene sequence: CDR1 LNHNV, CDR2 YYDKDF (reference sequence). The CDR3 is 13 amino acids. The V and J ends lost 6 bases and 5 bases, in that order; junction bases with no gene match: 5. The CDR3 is CATRGGQGHEQYF. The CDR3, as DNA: TGTGCCACCAGGGGGGGACAGGGCCACGAGCAGTACTTC.

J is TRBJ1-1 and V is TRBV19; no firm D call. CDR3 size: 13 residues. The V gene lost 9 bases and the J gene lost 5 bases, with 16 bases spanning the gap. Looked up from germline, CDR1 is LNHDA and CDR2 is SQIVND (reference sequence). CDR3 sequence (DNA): TGTGCCAGCTTATTGCGGGAGGGTACTGAAGCTTTCTTT. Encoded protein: CASLLREGTEAFF.

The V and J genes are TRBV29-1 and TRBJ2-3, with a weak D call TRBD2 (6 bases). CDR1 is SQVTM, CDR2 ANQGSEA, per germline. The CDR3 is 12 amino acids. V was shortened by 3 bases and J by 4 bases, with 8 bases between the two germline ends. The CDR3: CSVDSGADTQYF. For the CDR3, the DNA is TGCAGCGTTGATTCGGGGGCAGATACGCAGTATTTT.

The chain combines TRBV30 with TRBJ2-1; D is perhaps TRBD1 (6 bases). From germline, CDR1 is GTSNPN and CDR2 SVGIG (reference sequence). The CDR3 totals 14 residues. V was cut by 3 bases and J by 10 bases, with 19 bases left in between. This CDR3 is CAWSESSPGTEQFF. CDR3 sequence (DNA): TGTGCCTGGAGCGAAAGCTCCCCGGGGACAGAGCAGTTCTTC.

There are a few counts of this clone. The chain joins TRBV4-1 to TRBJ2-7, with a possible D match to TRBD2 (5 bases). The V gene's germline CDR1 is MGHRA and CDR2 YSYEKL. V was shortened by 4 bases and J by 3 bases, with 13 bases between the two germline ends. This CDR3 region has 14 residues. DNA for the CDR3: TGCGCCAGCAGCCCTATGGTGGGAGTCTACGAGCAGTACTTC. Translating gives CASSPMVGVYEQYF.

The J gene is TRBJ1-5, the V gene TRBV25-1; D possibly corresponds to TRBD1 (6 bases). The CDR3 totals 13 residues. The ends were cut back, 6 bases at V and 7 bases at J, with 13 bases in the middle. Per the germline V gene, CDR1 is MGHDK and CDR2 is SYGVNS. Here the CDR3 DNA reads TGTGCCAGCAGCATGGGGGGCGGGCAGCCCCAGCATTTT. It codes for CASSMGGGQPQHF.

The CDR3, as DNA: TGTGCCAGCAGCTACAAGTCAAGCGGGGAAGAGACCCAGTACTTC. Translating it yields CASSYKSSGEETQYF. V gene TRBV4-2 combines with J gene TRBJ2-5; TRBD2 matches 7 bases. With V trimmed by 5 bases and J by 3 bases, 9 bases remained unmatched. CDR1 LGHNA and CDR2 YNFKEQ come from the germline V gene. The CDR3 runs 15 residues.

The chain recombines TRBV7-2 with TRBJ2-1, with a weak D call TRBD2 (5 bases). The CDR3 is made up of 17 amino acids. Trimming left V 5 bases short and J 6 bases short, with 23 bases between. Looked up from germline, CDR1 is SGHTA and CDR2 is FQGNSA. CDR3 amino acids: CASSPGRFGIGSNEQFF. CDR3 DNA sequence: TGTGCCAGCAGCCCCGGCCGTTTCGGGATAGGGAGCAATGAGCAGTTCTTC.

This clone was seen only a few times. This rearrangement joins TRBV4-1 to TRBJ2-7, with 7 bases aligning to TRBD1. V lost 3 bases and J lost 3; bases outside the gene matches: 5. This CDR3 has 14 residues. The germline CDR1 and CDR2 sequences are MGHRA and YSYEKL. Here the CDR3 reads CASSQRQGNYEQYF. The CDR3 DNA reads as TGCGCCAGCAGCCAGAGACAGGGTAACTACGAGCAGTACTTC.

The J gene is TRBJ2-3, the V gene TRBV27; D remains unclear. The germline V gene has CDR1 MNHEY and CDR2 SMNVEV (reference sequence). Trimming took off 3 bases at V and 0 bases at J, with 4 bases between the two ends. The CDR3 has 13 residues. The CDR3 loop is CASSFGSTDTQYF. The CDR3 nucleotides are TGTGCCAGCAGTTTCGGTAGCACAGATACGCAGTATTTT.